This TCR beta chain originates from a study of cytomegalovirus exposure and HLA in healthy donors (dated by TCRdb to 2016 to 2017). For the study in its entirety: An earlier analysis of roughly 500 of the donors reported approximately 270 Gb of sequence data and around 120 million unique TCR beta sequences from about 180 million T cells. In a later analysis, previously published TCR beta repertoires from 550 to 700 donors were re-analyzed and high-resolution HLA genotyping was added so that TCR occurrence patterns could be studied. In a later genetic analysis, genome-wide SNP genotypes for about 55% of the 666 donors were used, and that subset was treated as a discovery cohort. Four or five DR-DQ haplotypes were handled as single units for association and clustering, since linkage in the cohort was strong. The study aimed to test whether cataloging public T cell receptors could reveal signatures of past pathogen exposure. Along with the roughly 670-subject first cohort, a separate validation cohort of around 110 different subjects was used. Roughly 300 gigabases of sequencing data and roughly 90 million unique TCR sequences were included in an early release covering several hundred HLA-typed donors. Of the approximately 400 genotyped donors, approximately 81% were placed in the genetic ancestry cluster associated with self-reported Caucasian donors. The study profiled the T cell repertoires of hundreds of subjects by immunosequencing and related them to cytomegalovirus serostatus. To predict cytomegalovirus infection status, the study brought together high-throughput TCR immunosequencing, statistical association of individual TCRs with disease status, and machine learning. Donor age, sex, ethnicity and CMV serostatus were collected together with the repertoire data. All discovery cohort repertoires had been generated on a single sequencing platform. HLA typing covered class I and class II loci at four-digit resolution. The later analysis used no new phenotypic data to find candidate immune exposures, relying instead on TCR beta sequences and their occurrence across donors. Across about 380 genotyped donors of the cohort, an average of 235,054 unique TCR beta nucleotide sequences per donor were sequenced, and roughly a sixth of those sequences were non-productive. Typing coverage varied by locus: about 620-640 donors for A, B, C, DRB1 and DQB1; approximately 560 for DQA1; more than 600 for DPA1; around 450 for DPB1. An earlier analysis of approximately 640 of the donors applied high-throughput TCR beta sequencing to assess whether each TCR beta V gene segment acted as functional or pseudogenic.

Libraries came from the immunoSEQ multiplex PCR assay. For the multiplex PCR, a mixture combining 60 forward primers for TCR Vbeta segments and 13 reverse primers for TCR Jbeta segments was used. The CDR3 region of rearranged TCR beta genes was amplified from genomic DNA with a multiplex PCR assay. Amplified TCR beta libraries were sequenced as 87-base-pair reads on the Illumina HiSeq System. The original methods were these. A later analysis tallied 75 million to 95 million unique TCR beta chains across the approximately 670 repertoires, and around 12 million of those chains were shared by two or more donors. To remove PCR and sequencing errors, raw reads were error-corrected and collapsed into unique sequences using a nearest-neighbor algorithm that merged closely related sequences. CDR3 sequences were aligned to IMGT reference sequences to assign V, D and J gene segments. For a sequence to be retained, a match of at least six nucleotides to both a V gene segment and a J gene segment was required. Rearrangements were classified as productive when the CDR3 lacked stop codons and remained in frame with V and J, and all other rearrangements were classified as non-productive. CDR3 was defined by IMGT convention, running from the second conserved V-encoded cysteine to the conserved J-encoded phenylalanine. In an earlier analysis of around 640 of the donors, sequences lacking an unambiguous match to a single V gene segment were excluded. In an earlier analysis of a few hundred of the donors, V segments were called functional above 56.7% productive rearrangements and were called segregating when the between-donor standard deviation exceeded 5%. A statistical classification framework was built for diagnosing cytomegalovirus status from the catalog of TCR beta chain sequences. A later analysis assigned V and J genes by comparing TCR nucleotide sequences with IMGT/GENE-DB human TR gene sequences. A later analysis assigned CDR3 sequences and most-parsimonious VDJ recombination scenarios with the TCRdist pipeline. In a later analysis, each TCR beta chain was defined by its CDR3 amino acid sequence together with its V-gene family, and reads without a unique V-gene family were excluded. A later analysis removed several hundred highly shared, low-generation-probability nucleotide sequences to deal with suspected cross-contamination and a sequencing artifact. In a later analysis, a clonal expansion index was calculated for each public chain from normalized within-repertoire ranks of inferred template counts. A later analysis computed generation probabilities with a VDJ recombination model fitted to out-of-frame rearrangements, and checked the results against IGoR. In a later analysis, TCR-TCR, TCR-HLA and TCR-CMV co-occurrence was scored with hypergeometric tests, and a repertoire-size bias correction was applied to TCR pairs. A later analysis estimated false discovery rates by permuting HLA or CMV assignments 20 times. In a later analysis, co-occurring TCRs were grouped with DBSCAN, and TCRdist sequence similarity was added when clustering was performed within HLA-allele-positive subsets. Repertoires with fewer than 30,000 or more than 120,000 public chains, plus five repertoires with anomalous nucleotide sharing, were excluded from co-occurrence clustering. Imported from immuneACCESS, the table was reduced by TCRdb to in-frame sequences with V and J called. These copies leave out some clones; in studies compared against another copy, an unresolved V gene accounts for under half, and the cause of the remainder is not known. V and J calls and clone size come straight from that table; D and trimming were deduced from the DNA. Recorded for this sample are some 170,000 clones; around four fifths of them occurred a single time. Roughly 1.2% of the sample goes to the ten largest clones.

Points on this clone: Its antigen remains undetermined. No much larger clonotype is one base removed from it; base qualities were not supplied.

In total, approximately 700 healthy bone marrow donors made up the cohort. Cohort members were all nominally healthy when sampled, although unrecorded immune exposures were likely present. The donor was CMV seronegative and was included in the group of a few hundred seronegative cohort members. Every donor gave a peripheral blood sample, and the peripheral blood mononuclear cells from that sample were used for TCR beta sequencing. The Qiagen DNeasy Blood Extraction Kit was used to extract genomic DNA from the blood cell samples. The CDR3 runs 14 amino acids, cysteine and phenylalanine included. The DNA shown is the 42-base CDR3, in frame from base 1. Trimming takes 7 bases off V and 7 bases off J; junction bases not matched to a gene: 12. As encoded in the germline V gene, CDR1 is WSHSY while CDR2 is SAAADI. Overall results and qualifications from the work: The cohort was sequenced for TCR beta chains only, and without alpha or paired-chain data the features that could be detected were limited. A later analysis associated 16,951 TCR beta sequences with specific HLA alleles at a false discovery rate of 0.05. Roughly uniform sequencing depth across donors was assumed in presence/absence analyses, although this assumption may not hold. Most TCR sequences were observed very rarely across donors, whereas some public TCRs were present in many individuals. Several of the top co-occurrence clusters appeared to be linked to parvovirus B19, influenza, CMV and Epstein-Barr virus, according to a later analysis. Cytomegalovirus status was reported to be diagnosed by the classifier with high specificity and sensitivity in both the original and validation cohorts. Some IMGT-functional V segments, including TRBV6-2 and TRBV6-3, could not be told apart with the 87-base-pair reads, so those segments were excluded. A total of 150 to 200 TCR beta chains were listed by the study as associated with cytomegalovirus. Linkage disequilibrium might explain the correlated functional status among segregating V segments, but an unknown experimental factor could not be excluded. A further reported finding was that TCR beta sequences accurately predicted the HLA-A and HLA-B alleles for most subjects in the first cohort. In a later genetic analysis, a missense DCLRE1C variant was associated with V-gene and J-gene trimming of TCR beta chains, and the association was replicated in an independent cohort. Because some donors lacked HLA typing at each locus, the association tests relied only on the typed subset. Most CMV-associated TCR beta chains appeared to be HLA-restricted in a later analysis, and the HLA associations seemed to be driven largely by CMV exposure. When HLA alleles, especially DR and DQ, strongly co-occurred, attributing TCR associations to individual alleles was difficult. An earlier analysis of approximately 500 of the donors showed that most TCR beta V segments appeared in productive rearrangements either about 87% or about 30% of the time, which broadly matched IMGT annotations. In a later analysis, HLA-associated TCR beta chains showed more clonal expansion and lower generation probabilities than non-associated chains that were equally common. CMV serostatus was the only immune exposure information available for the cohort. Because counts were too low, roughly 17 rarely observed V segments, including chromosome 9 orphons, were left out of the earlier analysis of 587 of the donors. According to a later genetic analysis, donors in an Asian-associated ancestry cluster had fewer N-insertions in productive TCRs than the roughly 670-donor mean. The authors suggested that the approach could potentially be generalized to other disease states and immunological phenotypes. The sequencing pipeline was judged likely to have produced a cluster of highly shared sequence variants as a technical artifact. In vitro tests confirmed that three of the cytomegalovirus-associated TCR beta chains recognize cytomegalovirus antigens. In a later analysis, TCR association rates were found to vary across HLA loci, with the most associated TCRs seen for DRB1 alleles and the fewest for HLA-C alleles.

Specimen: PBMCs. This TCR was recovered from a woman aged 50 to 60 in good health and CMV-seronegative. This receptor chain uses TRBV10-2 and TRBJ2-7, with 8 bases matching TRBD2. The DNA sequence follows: TGCGCCAGCAAGTCTCGGGGGGGCCCTCGGGAGCAGTACTTC. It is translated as CASKSRGGPREQYF.